This note documents a single TCR beta chain sequence. The sample has other DNA sequences that encode this CDR3 too. This specimen belongs to a study of blood T cell repertoires in COVID-19. As for the study in general: COVID-19 samples from acute and convalescent phases originated in the United States, Italy and Spain. The analysed material was cDNA or gDNA that came from T cells, B-cell-depleted T cells, or PBMCs.

Per the original data handling: Amplifying reference gene primers gave estimates of nucleated cell counts. Sequencing was performed with immunoSEQ multiplex PCR; in TCRdb, only in-frame clones are kept and a portion is missing. Clone size and V and J calls were adopted from that table, with D and trimming inferred from the DNA. The data show 30,000 to 35,000 clones, roughly 80% seen once. With 4 bases clipped from V and 2 bases from J, the junction kept 5 bases outside the gene matches. Germline CDR1 is SGHRS and CDR2 is YFSETQ. The CDR3 loop spans 14 amino acids. The sequence was collected from a man aged 50 or older with acute or convalescent COVID-19. The sequenced material came from peripheral blood. The J gene is TRBJ1-2, the V gene TRBV5-1, with 7 positions matching TRBD1. The CDR3, as DNA: TGCGCCAGCAGCCCCGGACAGGCAAACTATGGCTACACCTTC. Translated: CASSPGQANYGYTF.